This entry describes one T cell receptor beta chain. The table lists this clonotype with a few counts. Its antigen target is currently unknown. The sample holds no much larger clone one base away, and base qualities are not on file. The source of the sample is a study of T cell repertoires in cytomegalovirus infection (dated by TCRdb to between 2018 and 2021). In the study overall: Because public TCR beta signatures pointed to carriage of CMV infection together with the matching HLA type, the HLA type of each donor mattered for the analysis.

The reads were generated on an Illumina HiSeq 1500. Using fastp at Q25 and MiXCR, TCRdb reprocessed the public reads and kept productive beta chains. Each CDR3 protein appears once, grouped with its most common genes and DNA. The sample table shows about 400,000 distinct CDR3 sequences, and 15% to 20% are seen once. The leading ten clones occupy less than 9.5% of the sample. Trimmed from V: 5 bases; trimmed from J: 12 bases; junction bases lacking a gene match: 4. The CDR3 measures 12 amino acids from cysteine to phenylalanine. Only the CDR3 part of the read is kept: 36 bases, read in frame from the first base. Reading the germline V gene gives CDR1 SGHVS and CDR2 FNYEAQ. On the study overall, not on this receptor specifically: The ex vivo response was dominated by HLA-C-restricted CMV-specific TCR beta clonotypes, and the single most frequent clonotype in two of eight donors was supplied by these HLA-C-restricted clonotypes. In both this cohort and an independent cohort of more than 350 donors, the cumulative frequency of public TCR beta family members distinguished carriers of CMV infection plus the relevant HLA type.

The chain joins TRBV7-6 to TRBJ1-2; 12 bases in the middle match TRBD1. The sequencing sample was made of PBMCs. This sequence was found in a human donor in good health (CMV status not recorded). Some clones in this sample may be carry-over from other donors' samples. The DNA sequence is TGTGCCAGCAGCCTGGGACAGGGGGCGAACACCTTC. It translates as CASSLGQGANTF. Outside the CDR3, residues come from the reference TRBV7-6 and TRBJ1-2 proteins, so the full variable domain is: GAGVSQSPRYKVTKRGQDVALRCDPISGHVSLYWYRQALGQGPEFLTYFNYEAQQDKSGLPNDRFSAERPEGSISTLTIQRTEQRDSAMYRCASSLGQGANTFGSGTRLTVV.